This passage covers 19 T cell receptor beta chains from one sample sequenced in a study of blood T cell repertoires in COVID-19. Profiled with immunoSEQ multiplex PCR; TCRdb holds only in-frame clones, not every one. Among tens of thousands of clones listed, 90% were seen once. Sequencing was performed on peripheral blood. The source is a middle-aged man with COVID-19, enrolled during active disease.

The rearrangement joins TRBV11-2 to TRBJ1-1; TRBD1 matches at 9 bases. There are 15 residues in the CDR3. Unmatched junction bases numbered 6, after V lost 5 bases and J lost 2 bases. Germline assignment: CDR1 SGHAT and CDR2 FQNNGV. CDR3 sequence: CASSGYRGLNTEAFF. The CDR3, as DNA: TGTGCCAGCAGCGGATACAGGGGGCTAAACACTGAAGCTTTCTTT.

The chain combines TRBV9 with TRBJ2-1; weak D call: TRBD2 (6 bases). Trimming removed 0 bases from V and 2 bases from J, with 9 bases in between. This CDR3 is built from 15 residues. The germline V gene has CDR1 SGDLS and CDR2 YYNGEE. Here the CDR3 DNA reads TGTGCCAGCAGCGTAGACCGGGGGACCTACAATGAGCAGTTCTTC. Its protein product is CASSVDRGTYNEQFF.

This clone turned up a few times. The chain has TRBV7-9 and TRBJ2-7; a possible D gene is TRBD2 (6 bases). The CDR3 contains 12 residues. Germline V gives CDR1 SEHNR, CDR2 FQNEAQ (reference sequence). Between the trimmed V and J ends, which lost 7 bases and 3 bases, there was a span of 10 bases. The CDR3 DNA reads TGTGCCAGCAATGCGGGAAGCTACGAGCAGTACTTC. Translation: CASNAGSYEQYF.

The gene calls are TRBV5-1 and TRBJ2-1; TRBD2 matches at 13 bases. The CDR3 length is 17 residues. Germline-derived CDR1 and CDR2 are SGHRS and YFSETQ. With V trimmed by 4 bases and J by 3 bases, 7 bases remained unmatched. CDR3 DNA sequence: TGCGCCAGCAGCGTAGGGACTAGCGGGACCCTCTACAATGAGCAGTTCTTC. Its protein is CASSVGTSGTLYNEQFF. Supplemented by reference TRBV5-1 and TRBJ2-1, the full variable domain reads KAGVTQTPRYLIKTRGQQVTLSCSPISGHRSVSWYQQTPGQGLQFLFEYFSETQRNKGNFPGRFSGRQFSNSRSEMNVSTLELGDSALYLCASSVGTSGTLYNEQFFGPGTRLTVL.

This rearrangement joins TRBV7-9 to TRBJ1-4; TRBD1 is a possible D gene (6 bases). V was trimmed by 3 bases and J by 7 bases, leaving 12 bases between them. CDR1 SEHNR and CDR2 FQNEAQ come from the germline V gene (reference sequence). The CDR3 covers 14 residues. This chain's CDR3 is CASSLRDRSEKLFF. The CDR3 DNA sequence: TGTGCCAGCAGCTTGCGAGACAGGAGTGAAAAACTGTTTTTT.

The CDR3 region is CASSYLMGQANKYTF. CDR3 nucleotides: TGTGCCAGCAGTTACCTTATGGGACAGGCGAATAAGTACACCTTC. This sequence joins TRBV6-5 and TRBJ1-2; 8 bases agree with TRBD1. The V segment lost 2 bases and the J segment 11 bases; nucleotides outside the gene matches: 13. Germline V gene lookup returns CDR1 MNHEY and CDR2 SVGAGI. This CDR3 has 15 amino acids.

This chain joins TRBV4-3 and TRBJ2-3; 9 positions agree with TRBD2. The CDR3 loop spans 15 amino acids. The V gene end was trimmed by 4 bases and the J gene end by 6 bases; junction bases not matched to a gene: 8. Germline V CDR1 and CDR2: LGHNA, YSLEER. The CDR3: CASSLVAGAVDTQYF. DNA of the CDR3: TGCGCCAGCAGCCTCGTAGCGGGAGCCGTGGATACGCAGTATTTT.

CDR3 sequence: CASSQALGRADTQYF. The CDR3 DNA reads TGCGCCAGCAGCCAAGCGCTGGGGAGGGCAGATACGCAGTATTTT. V is TRBV4-3 and J is TRBJ2-3; 7 positions match TRBD2. Trimming removed 1 base from V and 4 bases from J; junction bases left unmatched: 5. CDR1 LGHNA and CDR2 YSLEER come from the germline V gene. CDR3 length equals 15 residues.

The chain couples TRBV6-5 to TRBJ2-5; TRBD2 is a possible D gene (5 bases). The V end lost 6 bases, the J end lost 5 bases, and 16 bases lay between the germline ends. Germline CDR1 reads MNHEY; CDR2 reads SVGAGI. The CDR3 loop spans 14 amino acids. CDR3 nucleotides: TGTGCCAGCAGGCAGGTGCGGGTGGATGAGACCCAGTACTTC. Translation gives CASRQVRVDETQYF.

V usage is TRBV4-2 and J usage is TRBJ1-1; tentative D call: TRBD1 (6 bases). V lost 1 base and J 0 bases, leaving 15 bases between the germline ends. The CDR3 has 17 residues. Per the germline V gene, CDR1 is LGHNA and CDR2 is YNFKEQ. The DNA of the CDR3 is TGTGCCAGCAGCCAAGGGTCGACCGGGACATTGAACACTGAAGCTTTCTTT. The encoded protein is CASSQGSTGTLNTEAFF.

Here the CDR3 reads CASGAGHSPLHF. The DNA for the CDR3 is TGTGCCAGCGGGGCAGGGCATTCACCCCTCCACTTT. The gene calls are TRBV2 and TRBJ1-6; a possible D gene is TRBD1 (5 bases). This CDR3 has 12 residues. The V gene's germline CDR1 is SNHLY and CDR2 FYNNEI. The ends were cut back, 8 bases at V and 8 bases at J, with 10 bases in the middle.

The rearrangement joins TRBV28 to TRBJ2-3, with D possibly matching TRBD2 (6 bases). The CDR3 extends over 14 amino acids. V dropped 8 bases and J dropped 3 bases, with 15 bases sitting between them. CDR1 is MDHEN, CDR2 SYDVKM, per germline. The CDR3 reads CASQRRAGTDTQYF. CDR3 DNA: TGTGCCAGCCAGCGGAGGGCCGGGACAGATACGCAGTATTTT.

V is TRBV4-1 and J is TRBJ1-5; the match to TRBD1 covers 10 bases. V was clipped by 2 bases and J by 0 bases; unmatched bases: 7. The CDR3 length is 18 residues. Looked up from germline, CDR1 is MGHRA and CDR2 is YSYEKL. The CDR3 region is CASSQRQGAGNSNQPQHF. DNA for the CDR3: TGCGCCAGCAGCCAACGACAGGGGGCGGGTAATAGCAATCAGCCCCAGCATTTT.

The chain employs TRBV7-2 and TRBJ2-7; 8 nucleotides match TRBD2. The CDR3 has 15 residues. Germline CDR1 is SGHTA and CDR2 is FQGNSA. Unmatched junction bases numbered 3, after V lost 2 bases and J lost 0 bases. Here the CDR3 reads CASSLSTSGSYEQYF. In nucleotides, the CDR3 is TGTGCCAGCAGCTTATCCACTAGCGGCTCCTACGAGCAGTACTTC.

This clone was detected once. The V gene is TRBV12-3 or TRBV12-4, the J gene TRBJ2-2, with D unresolved. CDR3 length: 11 residues. V was pared by 7 bases and J by 6 bases, with 6 bases between. The CDR3 loop is CASTRAGELFF. The CDR3 nucleotides read TGTGCCAGCACCCGGGCCGGGGAGCTGTTTTTT.

This clone was found a few times. This chain links TRBV7-9 with TRBJ2-4; D is unresolved. CDR3 size: 11 residues. Germline V gives CDR1 SEHNR, CDR2 FQNEAQ (reference sequence). V was pared by 3 bases and J by 7 bases, with 4 bases between. The CDR3 is CASSFQNIQYF. As DNA, the CDR3 is TGTGCCAGCAGCTTTCAGAACATTCAGTACTTC. Full variable domain (missing parts from reference TRBV7-9 and TRBJ2-4): DTGVSQNPRHKITKRGQNVTFRCDPISEHNRLYWYRQTLGQGPEFLTYFQNEAQLEKSRLLSDRFSAERPKGSFSTLEIQRTEQGDSAMYLCASSFQNIQYFGAGTRLSVL.

The chain couples TRBV12-1 to TRBJ2-6; the table names TRBD2, a call not compared with the DNA. TRBV12-1 is listed as a pseudogene. The CDR3 covers 20 residues. CDR3 loop: CASSFWMRGLAGVGANVLTF. The CDR3 DNA follows: TGTGCCAGCAGCTTTTGGATGAGAGGACTAGCGGGAGTTGGGGCCAACGTCCTGACTTTC.

The V and J genes are TRBV5-4 and TRBJ2-1; TRBD1 matches at 7 bases. CDR3 length: 15 amino acids. The trim removed 0 bases at V and 1 base at J, leaving 1 base unmatched. Germline V CDR1 and CDR2: SGHNT, YYREEE (reference sequence). CDR3 protein: CASSLDRGSYNEQFF. The CDR3 DNA reads TGTGCCAGCAGCTTGGACAGGGGTTCCTACAATGAGCAGTTCTTC.

This chain links TRBV2 with TRBJ2-7, with D tentatively TRBD2 (5 bases). The CDR3 extends over 13 amino acids. CDR1 and CDR2 from the germline V gene are SNHLY and FYNNEI. V lost 2 bases and J 2 bases, leaving 7 bases between the germline ends. CDR3 coding DNA: TGTGCCAGCAGTGAACGAGGGACCTACGAGCAGTACTTC. Encoded protein: CASSERGTYEQYF.